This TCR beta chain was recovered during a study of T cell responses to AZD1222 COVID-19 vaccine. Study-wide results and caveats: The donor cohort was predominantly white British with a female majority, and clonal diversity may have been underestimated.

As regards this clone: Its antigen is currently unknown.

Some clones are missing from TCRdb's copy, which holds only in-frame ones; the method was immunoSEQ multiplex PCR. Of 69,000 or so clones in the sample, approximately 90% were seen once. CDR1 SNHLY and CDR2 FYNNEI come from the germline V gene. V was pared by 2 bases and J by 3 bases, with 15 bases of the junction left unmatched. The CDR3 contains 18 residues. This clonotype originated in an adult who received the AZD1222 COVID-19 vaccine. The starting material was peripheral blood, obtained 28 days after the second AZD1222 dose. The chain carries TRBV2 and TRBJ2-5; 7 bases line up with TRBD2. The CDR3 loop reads CASSEIAGEVGLKETQYF. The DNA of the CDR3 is TGTGCCAGCAGTGAAATCGCGGGGGAAGTAGGTTTGAAAGAGACCCAGTACTTC.